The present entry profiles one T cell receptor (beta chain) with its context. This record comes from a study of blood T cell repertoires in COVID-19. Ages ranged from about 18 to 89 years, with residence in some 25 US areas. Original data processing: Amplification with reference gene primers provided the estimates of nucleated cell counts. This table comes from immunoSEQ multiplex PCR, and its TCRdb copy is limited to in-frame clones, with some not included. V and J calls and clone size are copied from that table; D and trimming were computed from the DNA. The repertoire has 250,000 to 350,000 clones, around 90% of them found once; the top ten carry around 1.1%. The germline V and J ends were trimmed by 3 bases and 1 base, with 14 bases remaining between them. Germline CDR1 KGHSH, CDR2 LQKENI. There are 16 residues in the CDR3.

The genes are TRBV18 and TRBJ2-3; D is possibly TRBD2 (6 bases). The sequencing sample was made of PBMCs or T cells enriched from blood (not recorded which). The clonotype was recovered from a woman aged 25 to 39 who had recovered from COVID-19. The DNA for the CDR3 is TGTGCCAGCTCACCTACAGGCGGGGTGGGCACAGATACGCAGTATTTT. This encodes CASSPTGGVGTDTQYF.